These 25 T cell receptor beta chains originate from one sample sequenced in a study of blood T cell repertoires in COVID-19. Some clones are missing from TCRdb's copy, which holds only in-frame ones; the method was immunoSEQ multiplex PCR. This table holds over 200,000 clones, just over 85% found once. Sequencing was performed on peripheral blood. Every receptor here comes from a young man who had recovered from COVID-19.

V and J are TRBV7-6 and TRBJ2-1, with D possibly being TRBD1 (6 bases). Trimming removed 4 bases at V and 0 bases at J, with 16 bases between. Germline assignment: CDR1 SGHVS and CDR2 FNYEAQ. The CDR3 covers 17 residues. CDR3 sequence reads: CASSSPWGLSSYNEQFF. CDR3 nucleotide sequence: TGTGCCAGCAGCTCCCCGTGGGGGCTGAGCTCCTACAATGAGCAGTTCTTC.

The V gene is TRBV12-3 or TRBV12-4, the J gene TRBJ2-5; no clear D. V was shortened by 6 bases and J by 2 bases, with 10 bases between the two germline ends. CDR3 length: 13 residues. The CDR3 DNA sequence: TGTGCCAGCAGCAGGTGGCAGCAAGAGACCCAGTACTTC. Its protein product is CASSRWQQETQYF.

CDR3 loop: CASSDEVNQPQHF. CDR3 nucleotide sequence: TGTGCCAGCAGTGACGAGGTCAATCAGCCCCAGCATTTT. J is TRBJ1-5 and V is TRBV6-4, with D unclear. V was pared by 2 bases and J by 3 bases, with 5 bases between. Germline CDR1 and CDR2: MRHNA and SNTAGT. This CDR3 spans 13 amino acids.

The V gene is TRBV12-5, the J gene TRBJ2-6; TRBD1 matches 7 bases. Looked up from germline, CDR1 is LGHNT and CDR2 is FRNRAP. V was pared by 5 bases and J by 1 base, with 2 bases of the junction left unmatched. The CDR3 is 15 residues long. The CDR3 nucleotides read TGTGCTAGTGGTCCAGGGGGATCTGGGGCCAACGTCCTGACTTTC. It is translated as CASGPGGSGANVLTF.

The J gene is TRBJ1-2, the V gene TRBV19; D unresolved. Trimming removed 6 bases at V and 7 bases at J, with 12 bases between. Germline V lookup: CDR1 LNHDA, CDR2 SQIVND (reference sequence). The CDR3 has 12 amino acids. CDR3 in amino acids: CASRAEPGGYTF. In DNA form, the CDR3 reads TGTGCCAGTAGAGCAGAACCGGGTGGCTACACCTTC.

The chain joins TRBV2 to TRBJ1-1, with 7 bases fitting TRBD1. The germline V gene has CDR1 SNHLY and CDR2 FYNNEI. With 6 bases clipped from V and 3 bases from J, the junction kept 7 bases outside the gene matches. CDR3 size: 14 residues. The CDR3 loop reads CASRGDSDHTEAFF. The CDR3 bases are TGTGCCAGCAGGGGGGACAGCGATCACACTGAAGCTTTCTTT. The entire variable domain, with the rest obtained from reference TRBV2 and TRBJ1-1, is as follows: EPEVTQTPSHQVTQMGQEVILRCVPISNHLYFYWYRQILGQKVEFLVSFYNNEISEKSEIFDDQFSVERPDGSNFTLKIRSTKLEDSAMYFCASRGDSDHTEAFFGQGTRLTVV.

This clone was counted once. The V and J genes are TRBV5-1 and TRBJ1-4, with D possibly matching TRBD1 (6 bases). In germline, CDR1 is SGHRS, CDR2 YFSETQ. Deletions cut 7 bases from V and 2 bases from J, with 6 bases between. This CDR3 is 12 amino acids long. The CDR3 region is CASGQTNEKLFF. CDR3 coding DNA: TGCGCCAGCGGACAGACTAATGAAAAACTGTTTTTT. The full variable domain, its missing parts supplied by reference TRBV5-1 and TRBJ1-4, is KAGVTQTPRYLIKTRGQQVTLSCSPISGHRSVSWYQQTPGQGLQFLFEYFSETQRNKGNFPGRFSGRQFSNSRSEMNVSTLELGDSALYLCASGQTNEKLFFGSGTQLSVL.

The chain links TRBV27 to TRBJ2-1; 15 bases align to TRBD2. The V and J ends lost 2 bases and 4 bases, in that order; junction bases with no gene match: 3. Germline CDR1 MNHEY, CDR2 SMNVEV (reference sequence). The CDR3 length is 17 residues. The CDR3: CASSLGTSGGYYNEQFF. The CDR3 DNA follows: TGTGCCAGCAGTTTAGGGACTAGCGGGGGGTATTACAATGAGCAGTTCTTC.

This clone was picked up a small number of times. J is TRBJ2-5 and V is TRBV5-1; the D gene is possibly TRBD2 (5 bases). The V and J ends lost 0 bases and 9 bases respectively, with 15 bases between them. This CDR3 has 14 amino acids. CDR1 and CDR2 (germline): SGHRS, YFSETQ. The CDR3 reads CASSLEAERKAQYF. CDR3 coding DNA: TGCGCCAGCAGCTTGGAAGCAGAGCGGAAGGCCCAGTACTTC.

The rearrangement links TRBV7-9 to TRBJ1-4; possibly TRBD1 for D (5 bases). The CDR3 runs to 15 residues. Trimming removed 0 bases at V and 7 bases at J, with 12 bases between. The V gene's germline CDR1 is SEHNR and CDR2 FQNEAQ (reference sequence). The CDR3 loop reads CASSLAMAGIEKLFF. In DNA, the CDR3 is TGTGCCAGCAGCTTAGCGATGGCAGGGATTGAAAAACTGTTTTTT.

The gene calls are TRBV19 and TRBJ2-6, with 7 positions matching TRBD2. CDR1 LNHDA and CDR2 SQIVND come from the germline V gene (reference sequence). V gave up 4 bases and J gave up 4 bases; unmatched junction bases: 7. The CDR3 extends over 16 amino acids. In DNA form, the CDR3 reads TGTGCCAGTAGTAGCCGGGGGGATGCAGGGGCCAACGTCCTGACTTTC. Translation gives CASSSRGDAGANVLTF.

The chain links TRBV5-4 to TRBJ2-2, with D maybe TRBD1 (6 bases). Trimming removed 3 bases at V and 4 bases at J, with 7 bases between. The CDR3 runs 13 residues. Germline lookup yields CDR1 SGHNT and CDR2 YYREEE (reference sequence). The CDR3 DNA is TGTGCCAGCAGCTGGGGGCTCACCGGGGAGCTGTTTTTT. It translates to CASSWGLTGELFF.

CDR3 nucleotide sequence: TGTGCCAGCAGTTACTCTTCCGGGGGCTCTGGAAACACCATATATTTT. Protein: CASSYSSGGSGNTIYF. The rearrangement links TRBV6-5 to TRBJ1-3; D might be TRBD1 (5 bases). This CDR3 has 16 amino acids. V was trimmed by 0 bases and J by 0 bases, leaving 9 bases between them. Per germline, CDR1 MNHEY and CDR2 SVGAGI.

This clone was observed a few times. The CDR3 nucleotides are TGTGCCAGCAGCACCGCCGGACAATACACCGGGGAGCTGTTTTTT. Translating it yields CASSTAGQYTGELFF. The chain carries TRBV9 and TRBJ2-2; TRBD1 is a possible D gene (5 bases). The germline gives CDR1 SGDLS, CDR2 YYNGEE. This CDR3 is built from 15 residues. Trimming removed 4 bases at V and 3 bases at J, with 13 bases between.

The CDR3 region has the DNA TGCGCCAGCAGCCAAGACGGAATCAGAGGATCGAGCCAAGAGACCCAGTACTTC. Amino acids: CASSQDGIRGSSQETQYF. This chain connects TRBV4-1 to TRBJ2-5; no clear D. Germline-derived CDR1 and CDR2 are MGHRA and YSYEKL. The V and J ends lost 0 bases and 1 base respectively, with 18 bases between them. This CDR3 contains 18 residues.

This clone was seen once. This rearrangement joins TRBV10-2 to TRBJ1-1; no definite D call. V lost 3 bases and J 5 bases, leaving 10 bases between the germline ends. Per germline, CDR1 WSHSY and CDR2 SAAADI. This CDR3 comprises 13 residues. The DNA for the CDR3 is TGCGCCAGCAGTGATTCAGGATTAACTGAAGCTTTCTTT. It codes for CASSDSGLTEAFF.

The chain carries TRBV18 and TRBJ2-1; 10 nucleotides align to TRBD2. Germline CDR1 is KGHSH and CDR2 is LQKENI. This CDR3 spans 15 amino acids. The trim removed 6 bases at V and 6 bases at J, leaving 8 bases unmatched. The CDR3 DNA is TGTGCCAGCTCGGCCGGACTAGCGGTGGGCAATGAGCAGTTCTTC. Translation: CASSAGLAVGNEQFF.

The rearrangement uses TRBV3-1 (or the pseudogene TRBV3-2) and TRBJ2-5; 7 bases are a match to TRBD2. This CDR3 is built from 14 residues. The V segment lost 6 bases and the J segment 1 base; nucleotides outside the gene matches: 5. Germline V gene data show CDR1 as LGHDT and CDR2 as YNNKEL (reference sequence). In DNA form, the CDR3 reads TGTGCCAGCAGTCCAACTAGCGCCCAAGAGACCCAGTACTTC. Amino acids: CASSPTSAQETQYF.

V is TRBV5-1 and J is TRBJ1-6, with D maybe TRBD1 (5 bases). V lost 4 bases, J lost 7 bases, and 12 bases lay in between. The CDR3 spans 14 residues. The germline V gene has CDR1 SGHRS and CDR2 YFSETQ. In DNA form, the CDR3 reads TGCGCCAGCAGCCCTTCCGGGGGGAATTCACCCCTCCACTTT. This encodes CASSPSGGNSPLHF.

The chain employs TRBV7-9 and TRBJ2-5; D gene unclear. Trimming took 2 bases from V and 5 from J, leaving 6 bases between them. The CDR3 runs to 12 residues. Germline CDR1 SEHNR, CDR2 FQNEAQ (reference sequence). DNA for the CDR3: TGTGCCAGCAGCTTATTCTTGGAGACCCAGTACTTC. Translated, it gives CASSLFLETQYF.

The rearrangement joins TRBV24-1 to TRBJ1-2; D is ambiguous. Trimming pared 5 bases from V and 0 bases from J, leaving 6 bases between. CDR1 KGHDR and CDR2 SFDVKD come from the germline V gene. The CDR3 has 13 residues. CDR3 sequence reads: CATSASANYGYTF. The CDR3, as DNA: TGTGCCACCAGTGCCTCAGCTAACTATGGCTACACCTTC.

This clone was counted a few times. The V call is TRBV9, the J call TRBJ1-5; D unresolved. Germline loops: CDR1 SGDLS, CDR2 YYNGEE. The CDR3 covers 14 residues. V lost 0 bases and J 3 bases, leaving 7 bases between the germline ends. CDR3 protein: CASSVGGYNQPQHF. CDR3 in DNA: TGTGCCAGCAGCGTAGGCGGTTACAATCAGCCCCAGCATTTT.

This chain connects TRBV6-5 to TRBJ2-6; D might be TRBD1 (5 bases). Between the trimmed V and J ends, which lost 0 bases and 1 base, there was a span of 7 bases. The CDR3 runs to 16 residues. CDR1 is MNHEY and CDR2 is SVGAGI in the germline V gene. The CDR3 DNA follows: TGTGCCAGCAGTTACTCGAGGACATCTGGGGCCAACGTCCTGACTTTC. It is translated as CASSYSRTSGANVLTF.

This clone has more than one count but fewer than ten. Other DNA sequences of this sample code for an identical CDR3. The chain combines TRBV27 with TRBJ1-2; weak D call: TRBD1 (5 bases). CDR1 is MNHEY, CDR2 SMNVEV, per germline (reference sequence). V was shortened by 3 bases and J by 2 bases, with 10 bases between the two germline ends. This CDR3 contains 14 residues. In DNA, the CDR3 is TGTGCCAGCAGTTTTAGGGGCTTAAACTATGGCTACACCTTC. It codes for CASSFRGLNYGYTF.

This clone was seen only a few times. The rearrangement joins TRBV6-5 to TRBJ2-3; 10 bases align to TRBD1. This CDR3 region has 14 residues. The V and J ends lost 4 bases and 8 bases, in that order; junction bases with no gene match: 6. Looked up from germline, CDR1 is MNHEY and CDR2 is SVGAGI. This CDR3 reads CASSSDRGIGTQYF. CDR3 in DNA: TGTGCCAGCAGTTCGGACAGGGGGATTGGTACGCAGTATTTT.